This is a list of T cell receptor beta chains from one sample in a study of naive and memory T cell subsets. TCRdb re-called the UMI-ligation and nested PCR reads with MiXCR, one entry per CDR3 protein. The sample holds roughly 99,000 distinct CDR3 sequences, around 11% seen once. The sample consisted of naive CD4+ T cells from blood. These receptors were collected from a human donor in good health. Each CDR3 is given with its conserved first and last residue. Each record gives: clone size, V gene, J gene, D gene, CDR3 protein, CDR3 DNA. A D gene is named only where the DNA matches it firmly. Expanded clones get a size class; other rows say once, few or many, or leave the size out.

clone size: .
V gene: TRBV5-1
J gene: TRBJ2-1
D gene: TRBD1
CDR3 protein: CASSLGTGITYNEQFF
CDR3 DNA: TGCGCCAGCAGCTTGGGGACAGGGATTACCTACAATGAGCAGTTCTTC

clone size: few
V gene: TRBV4-2
J gene: TRBJ2-4
D gene: .
CDR3 protein: CASSQEGSGKIAKNIQYF
CDR3 DNA: TGTGCCAGCAGCCAAGAAGGTTCGGGAAAAATAGCCAAAAACATTCAGTACTTC

clone size: few
V gene: TRBV20-1
J gene: TRBJ1-2
D gene: .
CDR3 protein: CSATPQGSSGYTF
CDR3 DNA: TGCAGTGCCACACCCCAGGGCAGTAGTGGCTACACCTTC

clone size: .
V gene: TRBV28
J gene: TRBJ2-7
D gene: TRBD1
CDR3 protein: CASRQGLYEQYF
CDR3 DNA: TGTGCCAGCCGACAGGGGCTTTACGAGCAGTACTTC

clone size: .
V gene: TRBV7-3
J gene: TRBJ2-7
D gene: TRBD1
CDR3 protein: CASSPGGQSSYEQYF
CDR3 DNA: TGTGCCAGCAGCCCAGGGGGACAGAGCTCCTACGAGCAGTACTTC

clone size: many
V gene: TRBV11-2
J gene: TRBJ2-4
D gene: .
CDR3 protein: CASSDGPAQTIQYF
CDR3 DNA: TGTGCCAGCAGCGACGGGCCAGCCCAAACCATTCAGTACTTC

clone size: .
V gene: TRBV27
J gene: TRBJ1-1
D gene: .
CDR3 protein: CASSLERGSREAFF
CDR3 DNA: TGTGCCAGCAGTTTAGAGAGAGGGAGTCGAGAAGCTTTCTTT

clone size: many
V gene: TRBV5-1
J gene: TRBJ2-5
D gene: .
CDR3 protein: CASSGQETQYF
CDR3 DNA: TGCGCCAGCAGTGGCCAAGAGACCCAGTACTTC

clone size: few
V gene: TRBV6-5
J gene: TRBJ2-7
D gene: .
CDR3 protein: CASSYSQTARYEQYF
CDR3 DNA: TGTGCCAGCAGTTACTCACAGACAGCCCGCTACGAGCAGTACTTC

clone size: many
V gene: TRBV7-2
J gene: TRBJ2-3
D gene: .
CDR3 protein: CASSLSESKGTDTQYF
CDR3 DNA: TGTGCCAGCAGCTTGTCCGAGAGTAAGGGCACAGATACGCAGTATTTT

clone size: few
V gene: TRBV6-2/TRBV6-3
J gene: TRBJ1-1
D gene: .
CDR3 protein: CASSWEGSMAFF
CDR3 DNA: TGTGCCAGCAGCTGGGAGGGGAGTATGGCTTTCTTT